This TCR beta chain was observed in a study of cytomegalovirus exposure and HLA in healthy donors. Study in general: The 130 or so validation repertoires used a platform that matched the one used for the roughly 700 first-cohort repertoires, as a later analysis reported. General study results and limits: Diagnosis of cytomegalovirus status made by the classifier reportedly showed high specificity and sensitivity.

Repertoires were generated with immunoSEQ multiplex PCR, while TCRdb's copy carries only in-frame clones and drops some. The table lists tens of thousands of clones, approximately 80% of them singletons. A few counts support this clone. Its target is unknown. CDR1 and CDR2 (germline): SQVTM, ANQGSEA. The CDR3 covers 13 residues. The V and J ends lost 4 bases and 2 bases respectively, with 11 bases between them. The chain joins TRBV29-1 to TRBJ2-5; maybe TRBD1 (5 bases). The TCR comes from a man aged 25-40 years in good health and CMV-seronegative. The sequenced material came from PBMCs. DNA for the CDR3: TGCAGCGTTGGCCGGCAGGGTCAAGAGACCCAGTACTTC. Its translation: CSVGRQGQETQYF.